The 31 T cell receptor beta chains below come from one sample, sequenced in a study of blood T cell repertoires in COVID-19. Assay: immunoSEQ multiplex PCR; the TCRdb copy retains only in-frame clones and omits some. The data contain 250,000 or so clones, 70% to 90% of them seen just once; the ten biggest clones take up about 6.2%. The sequenced sample consisted of PBMCs or T cells enriched from blood (not recorded which). The receptors shown here come from a woman in her 50s who had been exposed to COVID-19.

The chain recombines TRBV6-5 with TRBJ2-5; 10 nucleotides align to TRBD1. CDR3 length: 13 amino acids. Germline CDR1 and CDR2: MNHEY and SVGAGI. J gave up 7 bases and V 4 bases, and 3 bases lay outside the gene matches. In DNA, the CDR3 is TGTGCCAGCAGTTCCGGGACAGGGGCGACCCAGTACTTC. Its translation is CASSSGTGATQYF.

The chain recombines TRBV13 with TRBJ2-3; 11 bases align to TRBD2. This CDR3 has 15 residues. Trimming cost V 3 bases and J 4 bases; bases outside gene matches: 3. Germline CDR1 reads PRHDT; CDR2 reads FYEKMQ (reference sequence). The DNA of the CDR3 is TGTGCCAGCAGCTTGACTAGCGGGGTATCAGATACGCAGTATTTT. Protein sequence: CASSLTSGVSDTQYF.

This chain joins TRBV29-1 and TRBJ2-7, with 7 bases fitting TRBD2. Germline lookup yields CDR1 SQVTM and CDR2 ANQGSEA. V shed 1 base, J shed 3 bases, and the junction held 9 bases outside the gene matches. The CDR3 extends over 15 amino acids. For the CDR3, the DNA is TGCAGCGTTGAAGGGGCGACTGGCGGGGGCTACGAGCAGTACTTC. Residues: CSVEGATGGGYEQYF.

The chain recombines TRBV2 with TRBJ2-3; a weak D match, TRBD2 (5 bases). The CDR3 is 13 residues long. V gave up 4 bases and J gave up 6 bases, with 11 bases separating them. The V gene's germline CDR1 is SNHLY and CDR2 FYNNEI. CDR3 loop: CASSVGMRDTQYF. CDR3 sequence (DNA): TGTGCCAGCAGTGTCGGGATGCGGGATACGCAGTATTTT. The full variable domain, rest sourced from reference TRBV2 and TRBJ2-3, is EPEVTQTPSHQVTQMGQEVILRCVPISNHLYFYWYRQILGQKVEFLVSFYNNEISEKSEIFDDQFSVERPDGSNFTLKIRSTKLEDSAMYFCASSVGMRDTQYFGPGTRLTVL.

The V and J genes are TRBV28 and TRBJ1-5; 8 bases agree with TRBD1. The CDR3 consists of 17 residues. V was clipped by 2 bases and J by 3 bases; unmatched bases: 9. The germline CDR1 and CDR2 sequences are MDHEN and SYDVKM. The CDR3 region is CASSLMGWDRNNQPQHF. CDR3 sequence (DNA): TGTGCCAGCAGTTTAATGGGTTGGGACAGGAACAATCAGCCCCAGCATTTT.

The rearrangement joins TRBV10-3 to TRBJ1-1; tentative D call: TRBD1 (6 bases). CDR3 length equals 15 residues. Trimming shortened V by 1 base and J by 0 bases, and 9 bases separated the two germline ends. Germline lookup yields CDR1 ENHRY and CDR2 SYGVKD. This CDR3 reads CAISEFQGMNTEAFF. As DNA, the CDR3 is TGTGCCATCAGTGAGTTCCAGGGGATGAACACTGAAGCTTTCTTT.

V is TRBV5-1 and J is TRBJ1-1, with 7 bases aligning to TRBD1. Per germline, CDR1 SGHRS and CDR2 YFSETQ. This CDR3 contains 16 residues. J lost 2 bases, V lost 4 bases, and 11 bases had no gene match. CDR3 DNA: TGCGCCAGCAGCCCCCGGACAGGTTTCGTCAACACTGAAGCTTTCTTT. This encodes CASSPRTGFVNTEAFF.

The chain couples TRBV5-1 to TRBJ1-2; 7 bases map to TRBD1. Germline CDR1 SGHRS, CDR2 YFSETQ. CDR3 length: 16 residues. V trimming: 2 bases; J trimming: 4 bases; junction bases outside the gene matches: 11. The CDR3 is CASSFHRGIAGYGYTF. The CDR3 nucleotides read TGCGCCAGCAGCTTTCACAGGGGAATTGCGGGCTATGGCTACACCTTC. Filled out from reference TRBV5-1 and TRBJ1-2, the complete variable domain reads KAGVTQTPRYLIKTRGQQVTLSCSPISGHRSVSWYQQTPGQGLQFLFEYFSETQRNKGNFPGRFSGRQFSNSRSEMNVSTLELGDSALYLCASSFHRGIAGYGYTFGSGTRLTVV.

A remark on this clone: The germline gene is not matched at one end of the junction; a read error may be the cause. This chain connects TRBV5-5 to TRBJ1-1; D is unresolved. Germline-derived CDR1 and CDR2 are SGHKS and YYEKEE (reference sequence). The CDR3 is 14 amino acids. The CDR3 sequence: CASTLTRTERKAFF. CDR3 sequence (DNA): TGTGCCAGCACCTTGACAAGGACTGAGAGAAAAGCTTTCTTT.

The chain joins TRBV19 to TRBJ1-1, with D maybe TRBD1 (5 bases). The CDR3 loop spans 13 amino acids. Germline assignment: CDR1 LNHDA and CDR2 SQIVND (reference sequence). Trimming left V 3 bases short and J 3 bases short, with 8 bases between. This CDR3 is CASSMGGYTEAFF. In DNA, the CDR3 is TGTGCCAGTAGTATGGGGGGGTACACTGAAGCTTTCTTT.

The chain links TRBV29-1 to TRBJ2-3; D uncertain. The CDR3 is 11 amino acids. Trimming pared 2 bases from V and 5 bases from J, leaving 5 bases between. Germline V lookup: CDR1 SQVTM, CDR2 ANQGSEA. The CDR3 here is CSVELLDTQYF. The CDR3, as DNA: TGCAGCGTTGAACTTTTAGATACGCAGTATTTT.

This rearrangement joins TRBV7-8 to TRBJ2-7; D gene ambiguous. Germline CDR1 and CDR2: SGHVS and FQNEAQ. This CDR3 has 12 residues. The V and J ends lost 5 bases and 6 bases respectively, with 11 bases between them. The CDR3 DNA reads as TGTGCCAGCAGCCGCGGTCATTTCGAGCAGTACTTC. Amino acid sequence: CASSRGHFEQYF. Based on the CDR3 plus reference TRBV7-8 and TRBJ2-7, the full variable domain is GAGVSQSPRYKVAKRGQDVALRCDPISGHVSLFWYQQALGQGPEFLTYFQNEAQLDKSGLPSDRFFAERPEGSVSTLKIQRTQQEDSAVYLCASSRGHFEQYFGPGTRLTVT.

This clone was picked up one time. The chain links TRBV18 to TRBJ1-2; a possible D gene is TRBD1 (6 bases). This CDR3 has 17 amino acids. The germline V gene encodes CDR1 KGHSH and CDR2 LQKENI. V was pared by 2 bases and J by 2 bases, with 18 bases between. As DNA, the CDR3 is TGTGCCAGCTCACCATCGGCGGGGGGCTCGGGAAACTATGGCTACACCTTC. Translating it yields CASSPSAGGSGNYGYTF. Drawing the rest from reference TRBV18 and TRBJ1-2, the complete variable domain is NAGVMQNPRHLVRRRGQEARLRCSPMKGHSHVYWYRQLPEEGLKFMVYLQKENIIDESGMPKERFSAEFPKEGPSILRIQQVVRGDSAAYFCASSPSAGGSGNYGYTFGSGTRLTVV.

The rearrangement links TRBV28 to TRBJ1-4, with TRBD1 matching 8 bases. This CDR3 comprises 14 residues. V lost 5 bases and J lost 3; bases outside the gene matches: 2. Germline V gene data show CDR1 as MDHEN and CDR2 as SYDVKM. CDR3 bases: TGTGCCAGCAGTGCGACAGGGGCTAATGAAAAACTGTTTTTT. Translation gives CASSATGANEKLFF.

This clone was seen once. The chain is built from TRBV10-3 and TRBJ1-1; D may be TRBD1 (5 bases). Germline CDR1 ENHRY, CDR2 SYGVKD. The CDR3 spans 16 residues. Trimming stripped 0 bases from V and 1 base from J, with 12 bases between. The CDR3 DNA reads TGTGCCATCAGTGAGTCTACAGGCCTTACGAACACTGAAGCTTTCTTT. Translating it yields CAISESTGLTNTEAFF.

The chain couples TRBV7-8 to TRBJ2-5; 12 bases map to TRBD2. Germline assignment: CDR1 SGHVS and CDR2 FQNEAQ. The V gene end was trimmed by 5 bases and the J gene end by 2 bases; junction bases not matched to a gene: 3. CDR3 length: 15 amino acids. The chain's CDR3 is CASSTTSGGQETQYF. The CDR3 DNA is TGTGCCAGCAGCACAACTAGCGGGGGGCAAGAGACCCAGTACTTC.

About this clone: Sequence at one end of the junction differs from germline and may be a read error. This chain links TRBV12-3 or TRBV12-4 with TRBJ1-1, with D possibly being TRBD1 (6 bases). The CDR3 length is 12 residues. CDR3 in DNA: TGTGCCAGCAGTTCGGCAGGGGTCAAGCCCGATTTT. It is translated as CASSSAGVKPDF.

The genes are TRBV19 and TRBJ2-6, with 10 positions matching TRBD1. V was clipped by 6 bases and J by 2 bases; unmatched bases: 4. This CDR3 has 16 residues. The germline gives CDR1 LNHDA, CDR2 SQIVND (reference sequence). The CDR3 DNA sequence: TGTGCCAGTAGCCTTGGGACAGGGGCTGGGGCCAACGTCCTGACTTTC. This encodes CASSLGTGAGANVLTF.

The chain employs TRBV7-2 and TRBJ1-5; 9 bases align to TRBD1. Germline CDR1 is SGHTA and CDR2 is FQGNSA. This CDR3 spans 15 amino acids. V shed 0 bases, J shed 5 bases, and the junction held 2 bases outside the gene matches. The CDR3 protein is CASSLATGGYQPQHF. CDR3 nucleotides: TGTGCCAGCAGCTTAGCGACAGGGGGATATCAGCCCCAGCATTTT.

The J gene is TRBJ1-2, the V gene TRBV28, with D unresolved. Deletions cut 8 bases from V and 4 bases from J, with 17 bases between. CDR3 length: 14 amino acids. Per germline, CDR1 MDHEN and CDR2 SYDVKM. The CDR3 region is CASASVGLVYGYTF. As DNA, the CDR3 is TGTGCCAGCGCCTCGGTTGGGCTTGTCTATGGCTACACCTTC.

The V and J genes are TRBV5-4 and TRBJ2-7, with D possibly TRBD2 on 5 matching bases. Trimming took 0 bases from V and 3 from J, leaving 10 bases between them. The CDR3 extends over 14 amino acids. Germline V CDR1 and CDR2: SGHNT, YYREEE (reference sequence). This CDR3 reads CASSLGGNIYEQYF. In nucleotides, the CDR3 is TGTGCCAGCAGCTTGGGAGGGAATATCTACGAGCAGTACTTC. Together with reference TRBV5-4 and TRBJ2-7, the CDR3 gives the full variable domain: ETGVTQSPTHLIKTRGQQVTLRCSSQSGHNTVSWYQQALGQGPQFIFQYYREEENGRGNFPPRFSGLQFPNYSSELNVNALELDDSALYLCASSLGGNIYEQYFGPGTRLTVT.

The gene calls are TRBV28 and TRBJ2-7, with D tentatively TRBD2 (5 bases). The germline V and J ends were trimmed by 0 bases and 7 bases, with 16 bases remaining between them. This CDR3 has 15 residues. Per the germline V gene, CDR1 is MDHEN and CDR2 is SYDVKM. The CDR3 is CASSLWQANPGEQYF. CDR3 DNA: TGTGCCAGCAGTTTATGGCAGGCCAACCCGGGGGAGCAGTACTTC.

The chain carries TRBV5-1 and TRBJ1-2, with a possible D match to TRBD1 (6 bases). The germline V gene has CDR1 SGHRS and CDR2 YFSETQ. V shed 4 bases and J shed 2 bases, with 12 bases lying between them. The CDR3 is 14 residues long. CDR3 sequence reads: CASSPSTGNYGYTF. The CDR3 nucleotides read TGCGCCAGCAGCCCGTCGACAGGCAACTATGGCTACACCTTC.

The genes are TRBV7-2 and TRBJ2-1; 7 positions agree with TRBD1. This CDR3 region has 12 residues. Germline trimming cut 0 bases from V and 10 bases from J; bases unmatched to any gene: 0. CDR1 SGHTA and CDR2 FQGNSA come from the germline V gene. DNA of the CDR3: TGTGCCAGCAGCTTAGCACAGGGGGAGCAGTTCTTC. Translated: CASSLAQGEQFF.

V is TRBV5-1 and J is TRBJ1-1; a possible D gene is TRBD1 (6 bases). V lost 5 bases and J 1 base, leaving 12 bases between the germline ends. The CDR3 has 14 amino acids. The germline gives CDR1 SGHRS, CDR2 YFSETQ. The CDR3 reads CASRQGNWNTEAFF. Here the CDR3 DNA reads TGCGCCAGCAGACAGGGAAATTGGAACACTGAAGCTTTCTTT.

This chain uses TRBV15 with TRBJ2-7, with a tentative D call TRBD1 (5 bases). V lost 5 bases to trimming and J lost 3 bases, with 8 bases between them. CDR1 is LNHNV and CDR2 is YYDKDF in the germline V gene (reference sequence). This CDR3 region has 12 residues. CDR3 bases: TGTGCCACCAGCTCAGACAGCTACGAGCAGTACTTC. As protein: CATSSDSYEQYF.

The chain's CDR3 is CAWRSQGPSPLHF. The CDR3 nucleotides read TGTGCCTGGAGAAGTCAGGGCCCTTCACCCCTCCACTTT. This chain uses TRBV30 with TRBJ1-6; possible D gene TRBD1, 5 bases. Germline-derived CDR1 and CDR2 are GTSNPN and SVGIG (reference sequence). The germline V and J ends were trimmed by 3 bases and 9 bases, with 12 bases remaining between them. The CDR3 covers 13 residues.

The rearrangement links TRBV7-9 to TRBJ2-6, with 9 positions matching TRBD1. Germline V CDR1 and CDR2: SEHNR, FQNEAQ (reference sequence). The J segment lost 5 bases and the V segment lost 5 bases, leaving 13 bases of the junction unmatched. The CDR3 is 18 residues long. CDR3 nucleotide sequence: TGTGCCAGCAGCCAAGACCCCCGGGACAGGGCTAGGGCCAACGTCCTGACTTTC. Residues: CASSQDPRDRARANVLTF. Full variable domain (remainder filled in from reference TRBV7-9 and TRBJ2-6): DTGVSQNPRHKITKRGQNVTFRCDPISEHNRLYWYRQTLGQGPEFLTYFQNEAQLEKSRLLSDRFSAERPKGSFSTLEIQRTEQGDSAMYLCASSQDPRDRARANVLTFGAGSRLTVL.

The chain uses TRBV20-1 and TRBJ2-1; D unclear. This CDR3 region has 14 residues. Trimming removed 3 bases at V and 0 bases at J, with 9 bases between. From germline, CDR1 is DFQATT and CDR2 SNEGSKA (reference sequence). The CDR3 protein is CSASTPGSYNEQFF. The CDR3 coding sequence is TGCAGTGCTAGTACCCCGGGCTCCTACAATGAGCAGTTCTTC.

The gene calls are TRBV12-3 or TRBV12-4 and TRBJ2-3; unclear D gene. The ends were cut back, 7 bases at V and 1 base at J, with 9 bases in the middle. This CDR3 is 13 amino acids long. The chain's CDR3 is CASNLRGTDTQYF. The CDR3 coding sequence is TGTGCCAGCAACCTAAGAGGCACAGATACGCAGTATTTT.

V and J are TRBV9 and TRBJ2-2, with D maybe TRBD2 (5 bases). This CDR3 is built from 15 residues. Between the trimmed V and J ends, which lost 4 bases and 5 bases, there was a span of 15 bases. Per germline, CDR1 SGDLS and CDR2 YYNGEE. The DNA for the CDR3 is TGTGCCAGCAGCCTTAGAAGCGGCGGAACCGGGGAGCTGTTTTTT. Amino acid sequence: CASSLRSGGTGELFF.